Listed here are 25 T cell receptor beta chains from one sample, sequenced in a study of cytomegalovirus exposure and HLA in healthy donors. Primers included in the PCR were 60 Vbeta and 13 Jbeta primers. Sequenced by immunoSEQ multiplex PCR; TCRdb stores in-frame clones only, minus some. The sample carries approximately 30,000 clones, about 65% recorded once. Input material: PBMCs. The receptor set was obtained from a man aged 50-59 years in good health and CMV-seropositive.

J is TRBJ2-7 and V is TRBV30; D not certain. Trimming took 2 bases from V and 4 from J, leaving 6 bases between them. The CDR3 has 11 residues. Per germline, CDR1 GTSNPN and CDR2 SVGIG (reference sequence). Here the CDR3 reads CAWSRGYEQYF. The CDR3 DNA follows: TGTGCCTGGAGTCGCGGTTACGAGCAGTACTTC.

In this sample, this clone turned up a few times. The chain combines TRBV7-8 with TRBJ2-5; perhaps TRBD2 as D (5 bases). Trimming removed 5 bases from V and 5 bases from J, with 6 bases in between. CDR1 and CDR2 (germline): SGHVS, FQNEAQ. The CDR3 covers 11 residues. DNA for the CDR3: TGTGCCAGCAGCCCGGGGGAGACCCAGTACTTC. The encoded protein is CASSPGETQYF.

The genes are TRBV21-1 and TRBJ2-7; the table assigns TRBD2, which was not confirmed against the DNA. TRBV21-1 is labeled a pseudogene. The CDR3 length is 18 residues. The CDR3 reads CASSKKWALLAGGKEQYF. The CDR3 DNA is TGTGCCAGCAGCAAAAAGTGGGCTCTTCTAGCGGGGGGCAAGGAGCAGTACTTC.

This clone was counted only a few times. The CDR3 loop is CASRTGLILFF. CDR3 in DNA: TGTGCCAGCAGGACAGGGCTCATACTGTTTTTT. The chain combines TRBV2 with TRBJ1-4; 7 bases map to TRBD1. The length of the CDR3 is 11 residues. CDR1 is SNHLY, CDR2 FYNNEI, per germline. J was trimmed by 13 bases and V by 6 bases; bases with no gene match: 5.

The V gene is TRBV15, the J gene TRBJ1-2, with TRBD1 matching 8 bases. Germline V gene data show CDR1 as LNHNV and CDR2 as YYDKDF (reference sequence). J was trimmed by 8 bases and V by 0 bases; bases with no gene match: 5. The CDR3 totals 14 residues. CDR3 DNA sequence: TGTGCCACCAGCAGAGAGGACAGGGCAGGGGGCTACACCTTC. It encodes CATSREDRAGGYTF.

The chain is built from TRBV29-1 and TRBJ2-5, with 7 bases that match TRBD1. The CDR3 is 12 amino acids. The germline V gene encodes CDR1 SQVTM and CDR2 ANQGSEA. J was trimmed by 5 bases and V by 3 bases; bases with no gene match: 3. The DNA for the CDR3 is TGCAGCGTTGACAGGGGGACGGAGACCCAGTACTTC. Protein sequence: CSVDRGTETQYF.

V usage is TRBV10-3 and J usage is TRBJ2-7; the D is unclear. Germline CDR1 and CDR2: ENHRY and SYGVKD. Trimming removed 6 bases from V and 4 bases from J, with 16 bases in between. This CDR3 contains 14 residues. The DNA for the CDR3 is TGTGCCATCAGCCCCCACAAGAATTTTTACGAGCAGTACTTC. Residues: CAISPHKNFYEQYF.

This chain uses TRBV6-5 with TRBJ1-5; TRBD1 agrees at 9 bases. In germline, CDR1 is MNHEY, CDR2 SVGAGI. V was clipped by 2 bases and J by 5 bases; unmatched bases: 1. The CDR3 consists of 14 residues. CDR3 bases: TGTGCCAGCAGTTACACAGGGGGCGATCAGCCCCAGCATTTT. It specifies CASSYTGGDQPQHF.

The chain employs TRBV5-4 and TRBJ1-2; D may be TRBD1 (5 bases). V lost 5 bases, J lost 4 bases, and 27 bases lay in between. The CDR3 loop spans 18 amino acids. CDR1 SGHNT and CDR2 YYREEE come from the germline V gene (reference sequence). The CDR3 protein is CASRLGSGPGIAGYGYTF. For the CDR3, the DNA is TGTGCCAGCAGACTTGGGTCGGGCCCAGGGATAGCGGGCTATGGCTACACCTTC.

This rearrangement joins TRBV29-1 to TRBJ1-1; 8 positions match TRBD1. The trim removed 5 bases at V and 1 base at J, leaving 6 bases unmatched. This CDR3 is 14 amino acids long. Germline lookup yields CDR1 SQVTM and CDR2 ANQGSEA. The CDR3 here is CSVSRQGPNTEAFF. The CDR3 bases are TGCAGCGTTTCCCGACAGGGGCCGAACACTGAAGCTTTCTTT.

V gene TRBV5-1 combines with J gene TRBJ2-2, with 10 bases lining up with TRBD2. Germline CDR1 is SGHRS and CDR2 is YFSETQ. V lost 3 bases, J lost 7 bases, and 6 bases stayed unmatched. The CDR3 is made up of 15 amino acids. CDR3: CASSSTSGIGGELFF. The CDR3 nucleotides are TGCGCCAGCAGCTCTACTAGCGGGATAGGCGGGGAGCTGTTTTTT.

This chain joins TRBV11-1 and TRBJ1-1, with TRBD1 matching 7 bases. V shed 4 bases, J shed 6 bases, and the junction held 8 bases outside the gene matches. The CDR3 is 14 amino acids. Looked up from germline, CDR1 is SGHAT and CDR2 is FQDESV (reference sequence). The CDR3 protein is CASSWYDRESEAFF. Here the CDR3 DNA reads TGTGCCAGCAGCTGGTACGACAGGGAATCTGAAGCTTTCTTT.

The sample holds a few counts of this clone. The CDR3 is CASSFPPVGTAIAKNIQYF. The CDR3 nucleotides read TGTGCCAGCAGCTTTCCACCTGTGGGGACAGCTATAGCCAAAAACATTCAGTACTTC. The gene calls are TRBV7-8 and TRBJ2-4, with TRBD1 matching 7 bases. The CDR3 is made up of 19 amino acids. V trimming: 3 bases; J trimming: 0 bases; junction bases outside the gene matches: 14. Germline CDR1 is SGHVS and CDR2 is FQNEAQ.

The chain recombines TRBV25-1 with TRBJ2-3; a weak D match, TRBD2 (5 bases). This CDR3 is 14 amino acids long. V lost 6 bases, J lost 5 bases, and 15 bases lay in between. Germline CDR1 is MGHDK and CDR2 is SYGVNS. The CDR3 loop reads CASSPPLAVDTQYF. The CDR3 nucleotides read TGTGCCAGCAGCCCCCCGCTAGCTGTAGATACGCAGTATTTT.

V and J are TRBV5-6 and TRBJ2-7; D is unresolved. Germline V gene lookup returns CDR1 SGHDT and CDR2 YYEEEE. This CDR3 has 14 residues. Trimming pared 0 bases from V and 5 bases from J, leaving 12 bases between. The CDR3 sequence is CASSLVLESHEQYF. The CDR3 DNA reads TGTGCCAGCAGCTTGGTCTTGGAGTCCCACGAGCAGTACTTC. Variable domain in full (rest from reference TRBV5-6 and TRBJ2-7): DAGVTQSPTHLIKTRGQQVTLRCSPKSGHDTVSWYQQALGQGPQFIFQYYEEEERQRGNFPDRFSGHQFPNYSSELNVNALLLGDSALYLCASSLVLESHEQYFGPGTRLTVT.

The V call is TRBV4-1, the J call TRBJ2-5; 7 nucleotides match TRBD2. J was trimmed by 10 bases and V by 11 bases; bases with no gene match: 4. The CDR3 is made up of 9 amino acids. Germline V gene lookup returns CDR1 MGHRA and CDR2 YSYEKL. In DNA, the CDR3 is TGCGCCTCCGAGCGGGACCAGTACTTC. Residues: CASERDQYF.

V and J are TRBV4-1 and TRBJ1-2; 11 bases fit TRBD1. V dropped 2 bases and J dropped 4; count of bases not matched to a gene: 6. The V gene's germline CDR1 is MGHRA and CDR2 YSYEKL. The CDR3 extends over 16 amino acids. The CDR3 loop reads CASSQRTGGAGYGYTF. CDR3 nucleotide sequence: TGCGCCAGCAGCCAAAGGACAGGGGGCGCGGGCTATGGCTACACCTTC.

V gene TRBV30 combines with J gene TRBJ2-6; 8 bases agree with TRBD1. The CDR3 has 17 residues. Looked up from germline, CDR1 is GTSNPN and CDR2 is SVGIG (reference sequence). The J segment lost 0 bases and the V segment lost 4 bases, leaving 8 bases of the junction unmatched. In nucleotides, the CDR3 is TGTGCCTGGAAATCCGGGACAGGCGTCTCTGGGGCCAACGTCCTGACTTTC. Translation gives CAWKSGTGVSGANVLTF.

This rearrangement joins TRBV2 to TRBJ1-2; maybe TRBD1 (5 bases). This CDR3 has 12 residues. Germline CDR1 is SNHLY and CDR2 is FYNNEI. V gave up 6 bases and J gave up 4 bases, with 9 bases separating them. The CDR3 sequence: CASSRGLYGYTF. CDR3 DNA: TGTGCCAGCAGCCGGGGACTCTATGGCTACACCTTC.

V is TRBV15 and J is TRBJ2-7, with D possibly matching TRBD1 (5 bases). The CDR3 contains 12 residues. The V and J ends lost 7 bases and 0 bases respectively, with 7 bases between them. Germline values: CDR1 LNHNV, CDR2 YYDKDF (reference sequence). The CDR3 sequence: CATKGNSYEQYF. CDR3 bases: TGTGCCACCAAGGGGAACTCCTACGAGCAGTACTTC.

The chain employs TRBV1 and TRBJ1-2; the table's D call, TRBD1, has no DNA check behind it. TRBV1 is labeled a pseudogene. This CDR3 contains 14 residues. The CDR3 nucleotides are TGCACCAGCAGCCAATACAGGGGTAACTATGGCTACACCTTC. Translated: CTSSQYRGNYGYTF.

This chain links TRBV30 with TRBJ2-3; 9 nucleotides align to TRBD1. With 0 bases clipped from V and 4 bases from J, the junction kept 14 bases outside the gene matches. The germline CDR1 and CDR2 sequences are GTSNPN and SVGIG (reference sequence). This CDR3 is built from 18 residues. DNA for the CDR3: TGTGCCTGGAGTGTAGTCCTAGCCGGGACAGGGTCTGCAGATACGCAGTATTTT. This gives the protein CAWSVVLAGTGSADTQYF.

This clone is a singleton in its sample. This sequence joins TRBV4-3 and TRBJ1-4; 8 positions match TRBD1. The CDR3 is 20 residues long. Germline loops: CDR1 LGHNA, CDR2 YSLEER. The V gene end was trimmed by 5 bases and the J gene end by 0 bases; junction bases not matched to a gene: 17. The CDR3 protein is CASSKSTEGTGKPTNEKLFF. The CDR3 DNA reads TGCGCCAGCAGCAAAAGTACCGAAGGGACAGGAAAACCAACTAATGAAAAACTGTTTTTT.

This chain links TRBV4-1 with TRBJ2-7; D perhaps matches TRBD1 (6 bases). Trimming shortened V by 1 base and J by 0 bases, and 10 bases separated the two germline ends. Germline V gives CDR1 MGHRA, CDR2 YSYEKL. This CDR3 region has 15 residues. The CDR3 region has the DNA TGCGCCAGCAGCCAAGGTAAACAGGGCTCCTACGAGCAGTACTTC. It codes for CASSQGKQGSYEQYF.

CDR3 coding DNA: TGTGCCAGCAGTCCTAGCGGGAGGTTGGAGACCCAGTACTTC. Its translation is CASSPSGRLETQYF. The chain employs TRBV9 and TRBJ2-5; 11 bases are a match to TRBD2. The CDR3 runs 14 residues. V gave up 5 bases and J gave up 5 bases; unmatched junction bases: 5. Germline assignment: CDR1 SGDLS and CDR2 YYNGEE.